The 23 T cell receptor beta chains in this list originate from one sample, sequenced in a study of OX40 agonist ivuxolimab in advanced cancers. This table comes from immunoSEQ multiplex PCR, and its TCRdb copy is limited to in-frame clones, with some not included. The table has 76,000 or so clones, approximately 91% seen once. This specimen consisted of CD4+ or CD8+ T cells sorted from blood, obtained in a trial of the OX40 agonist ivuxolimab. The receptors were sampled from an adult with an advanced solid tumor such as melanoma, head and neck, liver or kidney cancer.

The J gene is TRBJ2-5, the V gene TRBV27, with 7 bases identical to TRBD1. The trim removed 4 bases at V and 4 bases at J, leaving 3 bases unmatched. Germline V CDR1 and CDR2: MNHEY, SMNVEV (reference sequence). The CDR3 is 13 amino acids. In DNA, the CDR3 is TGTGCCAGCAGTTGGACAGGTCGAGAGACCCAGTACTTC. Protein: CASSWTGRETQYF.

The J gene is TRBJ1-3, the V gene TRBV10-3; TRBD1 is a possible D gene (6 bases). The CDR3 length is 15 residues. Trimming pared 6 bases from V and 2 bases from J, leaving 14 bases between. Germline lookup yields CDR1 ENHRY and CDR2 SYGVKD. The CDR3 loop is CAISSGVQTGNTIYF. CDR3 bases: TGTGCCATCAGCTCAGGGGTTCAAACTGGAAACACCATATATTTT.

V usage is TRBV9 and J usage is TRBJ2-5, with a possible D match to TRBD1 (6 bases). The J call may be wrong; the DNA end is better matched by TRBJ2-7. Looked up from germline, CDR1 is SGDLS and CDR2 is YYNGEE. This CDR3 comprises 14 residues. This chain's CDR3 is CASSVSTGTDEQYF. The DNA of the CDR3 is TGTGCCAGCAGCGTGTCTACAGGGACCGACGAGCAGTACTTC.

This chain links TRBV7-3 with TRBJ1-2; 8 bases align to TRBD1. Germline loops: CDR1 SGHTA, CDR2 FQGTGA. CDR3 length equals 14 residues. The V and J ends lost 5 bases and 5 bases, in that order; junction bases with no gene match: 7. CDR3 residues: CASSPGGGMYGYTF. The CDR3 DNA is TGTGCCAGCAGCCCAGGGGGCGGGATGTATGGCTACACCTTC.

The gene calls are TRBV27 and TRBJ2-7; 10 bases line up with TRBD1. The CDR3 consists of 14 residues. After removal of 5 bases from V and 3 bases from J, the junction contained 4 bases not matched to a gene. In germline, CDR1 is MNHEY, CDR2 SMNVEV (reference sequence). CDR3 nucleotide sequence: TGTGCCAGCAGTCTGGGACAGGGGTACTACGAGCAGTACTTC. It is translated as CASSLGQGYYEQYF.

The rearrangement uses TRBV15 and TRBJ1-2; D call uncertain. Trimming took off 0 bases at V and 1 base at J, with 9 bases between the two ends. CDR1 is LNHNV and CDR2 is YYDKDF in the germline V gene (reference sequence). The CDR3 length is 15 residues. The CDR3 nucleotides are TGTGCCACCAGCAGAGATCACGGGGATAACTATGGCTACACCTTC. Protein product: CATSRDHGDNYGYTF.

V gene TRBV6-6 combines with J gene TRBJ2-7, with TRBD1 matching 11 bases. CDR1 is MNHNY and CDR2 is SVGAGI in the germline V gene (reference sequence). With 2 bases clipped from V and 3 bases from J, the junction kept 6 bases outside the gene matches. CDR3 length: 16 amino acids. CDR3 sequence: CASSYAPGQGGYEQYF. CDR3 DNA: TGTGCCAGCAGTTACGCACCGGGACAGGGGGGCTACGAGCAGTACTTC.

This CDR3 reads CAIGRYEETQYF. The CDR3 coding sequence is TGTGCCATCGGTCGATATGAAGAGACCCAGTACTTC. The rearrangement uses TRBV10-3 and TRBJ2-5, with D unresolved. Per germline, CDR1 ENHRY and CDR2 SYGVKD. CDR3 length equals 12 residues. V lost 8 bases and J lost 3, with 10 bases in between.

The J gene is TRBJ2-2, the V gene TRBV7-2; the D is unclear. V was pared by 3 bases and J by 9 bases, with 5 bases between. This CDR3 region has 11 residues. Germline loops: CDR1 SGHTA, CDR2 FQGNSA. DNA for the CDR3: TGTGCCAGCAGCTTTAGCCGGGAGCTGTTTTTT. The encoded protein is CASSFSRELFF.

The rearrangement uses TRBV5-4 and TRBJ2-7, with D hard to call. CDR1 and CDR2 from the germline V gene are SGHNT and YYREEE (reference sequence). This CDR3 has 11 residues. The V gene lost 2 bases and the J gene lost 6 bases, with 6 bases spanning the gap. The CDR3 sequence is CASSFNREQYF. DNA of the CDR3: TGTGCCAGCAGCTTTAATCGCGAGCAGTACTTC.

The chain is built from TRBV10-1 and TRBJ2-2; no firm D call. Trimming left V 5 bases short and J 2 bases short, with 6 bases between. The V gene's germline CDR1 is WNHNN and CDR2 SYGVQD (reference sequence). CDR3 length equals 13 residues. The CDR3 region has the DNA TGCGCCAGCAGTCATCTTAACACCGGGGAGCTGTTTTTT. It translates to CASSHLNTGELFF.

The chain has TRBV7-9 and TRBJ2-7; D gene uncertain. There are 14 residues in the CDR3. Germline lookup yields CDR1 SEHNR and CDR2 FQNEAQ (reference sequence). Trimming took 7 bases from V and 1 from J, leaving 14 bases between them. The CDR3 DNA sequence: TGTGCCAGCAACCTGTGGCTCAGTTCCTACGAGCAGTACTTC. Its translation: CASNLWLSSYEQYF.

This clone was observed a single time. The chain couples TRBV19 to TRBJ2-5; D call uncertain. CDR3 length: 12 amino acids. Per germline, CDR1 LNHDA and CDR2 SQIVND (reference sequence). V lost 5 bases and J lost 1, with 5 bases in between. The CDR3 nucleotides read TGTGCCAGTAGTTTGGTCCAAGAGACCCAGTACTTC. Translated, it gives CASSLVQETQYF.

The sample holds one count of this clone. V usage is TRBV19 and J usage is TRBJ1-4, with TRBD1 matching 8 bases. V trimming: 6 bases; J trimming: 4 bases; junction bases outside the gene matches: 10. Germline CDR1 is LNHDA and CDR2 is SQIVND (reference sequence). There are 16 residues in the CDR3. The CDR3 coding sequence is TGTGCCAGTAGCGACGTCAGGGGGCAGGGTAATGAAAAACTGTTTTTT. Its translation is CASSDVRGQGNEKLFF.

This clone was seen only a few times. The rearrangement joins TRBV4-1 to TRBJ2-1, with D perhaps TRBD1 or TRBD2 (5 bases each). CDR3 length: 18 amino acids. The V and J ends lost 0 bases and 0 bases respectively, with 15 bases between them. The V gene's germline CDR1 is MGHRA and CDR2 YSYEKL. DNA of the CDR3: TGCGCCAGCAGCCAAGAGGTATTATGGGGGAGCTCCTACAATGAGCAGTTCTTC. Translation: CASSQEVLWGSSYNEQFF.

J is TRBJ2-6 and V is TRBV5-6; D is tentatively TRBD1 or TRBD2 (5 bases each). Trimming cost V 0 bases and J 2 bases, with 6 bases left between them. This CDR3 comprises 15 residues. Germline lookup yields CDR1 SGHDT and CDR2 YYEEEE. CDR3 in DNA: TGTGCCAGCAGCTTGGGAGGGGCTGGGGCCAACGTCCTGACTTTC. Translated, it gives CASSLGGAGANVLTF.

The rearrangement joins TRBV19 to TRBJ2-1, with 11 bases fitting TRBD1. Per germline, CDR1 LNHDA and CDR2 SQIVND (reference sequence). The CDR3 length is 16 residues. The ends lost 9 bases at V and 9 bases at J; junction bases unmatched: 16. The CDR3 DNA follows: TGTGCCAGCGGCCGGGACAGGGGGACGGTAATGGGTGAGCAGTTCTTC. Protein: CASGRDRGTVMGEQFF.

The chain has TRBV15 and TRBJ1-4; D perhaps matches TRBD1 (5 bases). Germline values: CDR1 LNHNV, CDR2 YYDKDF (reference sequence). The CDR3 is 15 residues long. Trimming left V 5 bases short and J 3 bases short, with 13 bases between. CDR3 nucleotide sequence: TGTGCCACCAGCTCTATGAGGGGAGCTAATGAAAAACTGTTTTTT. Translated: CATSSMRGANEKLFF.

The V call is TRBV6-6, the J call TRBJ1-1, with no clear D. The ends were cut back, 0 bases at V and 14 bases at J, with 10 bases in the middle. CDR3 length: 11 residues. Germline values: CDR1 MNHNY, CDR2 SVGAGI (reference sequence). CDR3 DNA sequence: TGTGCCAGCAGTTACTCGGGTAGGTGCTTCTTT. It encodes CASSYSGRCFF.

This chain links TRBV5-1 with TRBJ2-3, with D unclear. Germline values: CDR1 SGHRS, CDR2 YFSETQ. The V and J ends lost 0 bases and 5 bases respectively, with 10 bases between them. This CDR3 spans 14 amino acids. As DNA, the CDR3 is TGCGCCAGCAGCTTGGATAACATTTTAGATACGCAGTATTTT. Translating it yields CASSLDNILDTQYF.

Only one count was recorded for this clone. The genes are TRBV19 and TRBJ2-5; TRBD2 aligns across 11 bases. CDR1 LNHDA and CDR2 SQIVND come from the germline V gene (reference sequence). J lost 11 bases, V lost 3 bases, and 14 bases had no gene match. CDR3 length: 16 residues. The CDR3 loop is CASSISSGLAVYEQYF. In nucleotides, the CDR3 is TGTGCCAGTAGTATCTCCTCGGGACTAGCGGTTTATGAGCAGTACTTC.

The J gene is TRBJ2-3, the V gene TRBV28; D could derive from TRBD1 or TRBD2 (6 bases each). V lost 5 bases and J lost 2, with 23 bases in between. The CDR3 covers 18 residues. Per germline, CDR1 MDHEN and CDR2 SYDVKM. In nucleotides, the CDR3 is TGTGCCAGCAGTCCCCCAAGTCCGCACGGGGGCCACACAGATACGCAGTATTTT. Its protein is CASSPPSPHGGHTDTQYF.

The gene calls are TRBV6-5 and TRBJ2-7; no clear D. V shed 0 bases and J shed 0 bases, with 12 bases lying between them. CDR1 and CDR2 from the germline V gene are MNHEY and SVGAGI. The CDR3 runs 16 residues. CDR3 coding DNA: TGTGCCAGCAGTTACTCGAGTGACATAGTCTCCTACGAGCAGTACTTC. Translation: CASSYSSDIVSYEQYF.